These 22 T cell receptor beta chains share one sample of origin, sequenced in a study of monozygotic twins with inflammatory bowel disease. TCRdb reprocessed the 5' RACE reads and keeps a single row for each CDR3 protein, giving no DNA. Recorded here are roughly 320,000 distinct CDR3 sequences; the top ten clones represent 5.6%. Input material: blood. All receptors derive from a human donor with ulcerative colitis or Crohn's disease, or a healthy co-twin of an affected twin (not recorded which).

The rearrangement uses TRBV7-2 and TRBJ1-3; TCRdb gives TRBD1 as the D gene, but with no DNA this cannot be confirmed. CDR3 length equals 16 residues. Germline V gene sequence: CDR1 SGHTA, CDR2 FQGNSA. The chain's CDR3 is CASSTDKAVSGNTIYF.

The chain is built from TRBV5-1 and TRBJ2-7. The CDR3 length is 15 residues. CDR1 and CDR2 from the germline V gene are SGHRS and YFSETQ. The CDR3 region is CASSLRGPSPYEQYF.

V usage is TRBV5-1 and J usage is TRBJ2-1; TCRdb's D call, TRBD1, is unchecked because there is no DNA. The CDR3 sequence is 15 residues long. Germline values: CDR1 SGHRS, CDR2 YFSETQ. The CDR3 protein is CASIEQGAAYNEQFF. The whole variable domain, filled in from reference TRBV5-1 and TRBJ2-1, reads KAGVTQTPRYLIKTRGQQVTLSCSPISGHRSVSWYQQTPGQGLQFLFEYFSETQRNKGNFPGRFSGRQFSNSRSEMNVSTLELGDSALYLCASIEQGAAYNEQFFGPGTRLTVL.

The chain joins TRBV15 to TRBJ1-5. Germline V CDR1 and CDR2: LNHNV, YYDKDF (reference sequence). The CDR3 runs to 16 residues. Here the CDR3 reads CATSRDLGRVGQPQHF.

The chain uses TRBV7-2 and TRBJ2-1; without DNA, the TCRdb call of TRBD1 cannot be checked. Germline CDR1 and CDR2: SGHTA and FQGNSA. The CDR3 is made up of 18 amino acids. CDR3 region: CASSLGLLVGGSDNEQFF.

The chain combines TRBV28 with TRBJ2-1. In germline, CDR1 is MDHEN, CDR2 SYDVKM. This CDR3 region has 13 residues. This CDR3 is CASSLSAADEQFF.

The CDR3 spells CASSLDVQSETQYF. This rearrangement joins TRBV5-1 to TRBJ2-5. The CDR3 extends over 14 amino acids. Germline-derived CDR1 and CDR2 are SGHRS and YFSETQ.

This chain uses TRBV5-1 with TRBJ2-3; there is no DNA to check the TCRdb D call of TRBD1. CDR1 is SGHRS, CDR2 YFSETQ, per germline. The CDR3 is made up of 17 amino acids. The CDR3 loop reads CASSLSWLGGGTDTQYF. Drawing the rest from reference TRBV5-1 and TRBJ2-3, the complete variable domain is KAGVTQTPRYLIKTRGQQVTLSCSPISGHRSVSWYQQTPGQGLQFLFEYFSETQRNKGNFPGRFSGRQFSNSRSEMNVSTLELGDSALYLCASSLSWLGGGTDTQYFGPGTRLTVL.

CDR3: CSAKSTRGPGNTIYF. This rearrangement joins TRBV20-1 to TRBJ1-3; without DNA, the TCRdb call of TRBD1 cannot be checked. The CDR3 runs 15 residues. The germline V gene has CDR1 DFQATT and CDR2 SNEGSKA (reference sequence).

Here the CDR3 reads CASSGQGRGETQYF. The chain recombines TRBV5-1 with TRBJ2-5; the TCRdb call, TRBD1, lacks DNA for checking. Germline V lookup: CDR1 SGHRS, CDR2 YFSETQ. The length of the CDR3 is 14 residues. The full variable domain, its missing parts supplied by reference TRBV5-1 and TRBJ2-5, is KAGVTQTPRYLIKTRGQQVTLSCSPISGHRSVSWYQQTPGQGLQFLFEYFSETQRNKGNFPGRFSGRQFSNSRSEMNVSTLELGDSALYLCASSGQGRGETQYFGPGTRLLVL.

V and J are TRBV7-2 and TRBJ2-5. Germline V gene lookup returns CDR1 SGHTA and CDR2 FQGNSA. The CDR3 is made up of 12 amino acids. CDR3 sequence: CASSRGLETQYF.

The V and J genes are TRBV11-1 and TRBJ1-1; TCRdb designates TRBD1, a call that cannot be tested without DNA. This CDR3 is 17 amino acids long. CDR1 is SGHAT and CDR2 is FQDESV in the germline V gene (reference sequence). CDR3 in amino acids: CASSLSRHRGRNTEAFF.

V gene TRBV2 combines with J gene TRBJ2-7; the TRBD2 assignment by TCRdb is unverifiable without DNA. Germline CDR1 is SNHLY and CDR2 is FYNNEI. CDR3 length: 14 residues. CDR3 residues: CASRTGTLSYEQYF. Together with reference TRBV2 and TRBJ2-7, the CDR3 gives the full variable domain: EPEVTQTPSHQVTQMGQEVILRCVPISNHLYFYWYRQILGQKVEFLVSFYNNEISEKSEIFDDQFSVERPDGSNFTLKIRSTKLEDSAMYFCASRTGTLSYEQYFGPGTRLTVT.

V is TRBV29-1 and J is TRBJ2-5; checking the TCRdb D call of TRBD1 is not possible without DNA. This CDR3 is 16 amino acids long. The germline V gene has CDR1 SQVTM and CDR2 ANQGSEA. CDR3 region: CSATPPGTGVGETQYF.

The CDR3 sequence: CASSYKSGVGSYNSPLHF. This chain uses TRBV6-5 with TRBJ1-6. The germline V gene has CDR1 MNHEY and CDR2 SVGAGI. This CDR3 is built from 18 residues.

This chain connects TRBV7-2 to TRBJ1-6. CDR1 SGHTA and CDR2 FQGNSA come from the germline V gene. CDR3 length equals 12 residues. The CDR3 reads CASGVYNSPLHF.

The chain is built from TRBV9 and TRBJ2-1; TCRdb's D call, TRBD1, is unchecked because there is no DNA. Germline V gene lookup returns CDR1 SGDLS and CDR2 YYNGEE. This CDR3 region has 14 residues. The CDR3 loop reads CASSVGSGFIEQFF.

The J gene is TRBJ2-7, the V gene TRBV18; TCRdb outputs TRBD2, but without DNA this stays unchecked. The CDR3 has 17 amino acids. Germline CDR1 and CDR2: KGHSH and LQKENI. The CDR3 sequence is CASSLAGLAGPSYEQYF.

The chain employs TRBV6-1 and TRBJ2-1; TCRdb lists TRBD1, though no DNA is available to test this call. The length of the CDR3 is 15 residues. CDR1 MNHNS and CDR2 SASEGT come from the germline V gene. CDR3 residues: CARGYGLTPGHEQFF.

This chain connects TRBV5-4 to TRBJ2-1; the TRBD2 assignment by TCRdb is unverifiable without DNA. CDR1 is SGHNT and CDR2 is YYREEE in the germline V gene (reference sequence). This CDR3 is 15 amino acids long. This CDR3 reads CASSLFPSGGNEQFF.

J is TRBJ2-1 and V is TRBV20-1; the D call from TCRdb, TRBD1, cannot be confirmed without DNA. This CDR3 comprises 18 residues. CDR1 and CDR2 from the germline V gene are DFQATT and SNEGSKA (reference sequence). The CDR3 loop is CSARVRGFMGGADNEQFF.

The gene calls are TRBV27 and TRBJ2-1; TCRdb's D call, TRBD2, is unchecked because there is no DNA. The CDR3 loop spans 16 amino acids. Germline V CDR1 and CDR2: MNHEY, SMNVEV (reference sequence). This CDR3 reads CASSPPSGGRENEQFF.